The 14 T cell receptor beta chains below all came from one sample that was sequenced in a study of T cells in Graves' hyperthyroidism and ophthalmopathy. Researchers amplified the TCR beta CDR3 regions from RNA transcripts. Researchers ran a first-round RT-PCR on the TCR CDR3 using the HTBI primer set. From the multiplex PCR reads, TCRdb called clonotypes with MiXCR, one entry per CDR3 protein. The data contain about half a million distinct CDR3 sequences, around 21% of them singletons. The sample consisted of blood. All receptors come from a man younger than 30 with Graves' hyperthyroidism.

This clonotype has ten or more counts. The chain employs TRBV6-1 and TRBJ2-7, with TRBD1 matching 7 bases. Unmatched junction bases numbered 8, after V lost 1 base and J lost 2 bases. Germline V CDR1 and CDR2: MNHNS, SASEGT. The CDR3 has 16 amino acids. As DNA, the CDR3 is TGTGCCAGCAGTGAAGGAACAGGGGTTTCTGCCTACGAGCAGTACTTC. This codes for CASSEGTGVSAYEQYF.

This clonotype was picked up many times. DNA of the CDR3: TGTGCCAGCAGTTACGGCCGGCTGGGTCAGCCCCAGCATTTT. Encoded protein: CASSYGRLGQPQHF. The chain joins TRBV6-5 to TRBJ1-5; D remains unclear. Trimming shortened V by 2 bases and J by 6 bases, and 11 bases separated the two germline ends. The germline V gene encodes CDR1 MNHEY and CDR2 SVGAGI. The length of the CDR3 is 14 residues.

This clonotype was recorded at least ten times. This chain uses TRBV27 with TRBJ1-2, with 8 bases that match TRBD1. The CDR3 consists of 15 residues. The V segment lost 3 bases and the J segment 5 bases; nucleotides outside the gene matches: 8. Germline CDR1 is MNHEY and CDR2 is SMNVEV (reference sequence). CDR3 coding DNA: TGTGCCAGCAGTTTTTCCGGGACAGGATCGTATGGCTACACCTTC. Its protein is CASSFSGTGSYGYTF.

This clonotype came up many times. The rearrangement uses TRBV28 and TRBJ1-3; tentatively, D is TRBD1 (5 bases). V lost 6 bases and J 4 bases, leaving 13 bases between the germline ends. The germline gives CDR1 MDHEN, CDR2 SYDVKM. The CDR3 is 14 amino acids. DNA of the CDR3: TGTGCCAGCAGCCACCCGGGACCGGGAAACACCATATATTTT. It specifies CASSHPGPGNTIYF. The variable domain in full, with the rest retrieved from reference TRBV28 and TRBJ1-3, is DVKVTQSSRYLVKRTGEKVFLECVQDMDHENMFWYRQDPGLGLRLIYFSYDVKMKEKGDIPEGYSVSREKKERFSLILESASTNQTSMYLCASSHPGPGNTIYFGEGSWLTVV.

This clonotype was recorded a few times. The chain has TRBV5-1 and TRBJ1-5; TRBD1 matches at 7 bases. This CDR3 has 15 amino acids. CDR1 SGHRS and CDR2 YFSETQ come from the germline V gene. V was clipped by 0 bases and J by 11 bases; unmatched bases: 11. DNA of the CDR3: TGCGCCAGCAGCTTGGAGGCAGGGGGTTTCACCGCCCAGCATTTT. Its translation: CASSLEAGGFTAQHF.

Turning to this clonotype: This may be a read error: a much more frequent sequence differs by one nucleotide. V gene TRBV6-1 combines with J gene TRBJ1-3; 9 bases align to TRBD1. The CDR3 has 14 amino acids. The germline V gene encodes CDR1 MNHNS and CDR2 SASEGT. CDR3 loop: CASGTGRSGNTLYF. The DNA for the CDR3 is TGTGCCAGCGGGACAGGGCGATCTGGAAACACCCTATATTTT.

About this clonotype itself: Given a much more abundant clone one base away, this may be a read error. For the CDR3, the DNA is TGCAGTGCCTCGCCGGGGGCGCTTTTAGAGACCAAGTACTTC. Translating gives CSASPGALLETKYF. The genes are TRBV20-1 and TRBJ2-5, with D possibly called TRBD1 or TRBD2 (6 bases each). This CDR3 has 14 residues. CDR1 is DFQATT and CDR2 is SNEGSKA in the germline V gene (reference sequence).

This clonotype has at least ten counts. The rearrangement joins TRBV5-1 to TRBJ1-1, with 8 bases identical to TRBD1. The V and J ends lost 1 base and 3 bases, in that order; junction bases with no gene match: 5. The germline V gene encodes CDR1 SGHRS and CDR2 YFSETQ. The CDR3 loop spans 15 amino acids. The CDR3 reads CASSLYTGGDTEAFF. DNA for the CDR3: TGCGCCAGCAGCTTGTATACAGGGGGGGACACTGAAGCTTTCTTT.

The table lists this clonotype with many counts. The chain uses TRBV10-3 and TRBJ2-6, with TRBD1 matching 7 bases. Germline V gene lookup returns CDR1 ENHRY and CDR2 SYGVKD. Trimming removed 10 bases from V and 0 bases from J; junction bases left unmatched: 6. The CDR3 spans 15 residues. The CDR3 coding sequence is TGTGCCACCGGACAGGCTAGCTCTGGGGCCAACGTCCTGACTTTC. It specifies CATGQASSGANVLTF.

This clonotype was found many times. The J gene is TRBJ1-2, the V gene TRBV2; a weak D match, TRBD1 (5 bases). Per germline, CDR1 SNHLY and CDR2 FYNNEI. V gave up 4 bases and J gave up 2 bases, with 8 bases separating them. The CDR3 length is 13 residues. The DNA for the CDR3 is TGTGCCAGCAGTGTTAAGGGGAACTATGGCTACACCTTC. This gives the protein CASSVKGNYGYTF.

This clonotype was detected many times. V usage is TRBV19 and J usage is TRBJ1-1; D is undetermined. CDR1 is LNHDA, CDR2 SQIVND, per germline (reference sequence). Trimming took off 0 bases at V and 7 bases at J, with 9 bases between the two ends. CDR3 length equals 13 residues. This CDR3 reads CASSIDLGVEAFF. The CDR3 nucleotides read TGTGCCAGTAGTATAGATCTAGGAGTTGAAGCTTTCTTT.

This chain joins TRBV7-9 and TRBJ2-7; tentative D call: TRBD1 (7 bases). The CDR3 consists of 15 residues. The ends were cut back, 1 base at V and 4 bases at J, with 14 bases in the middle. Germline CDR1 reads SEHNR; CDR2 reads FQNEAQ (reference sequence). This CDR3 is CASSLGGGGWYEQYF. For the CDR3, the DNA is TGTGCCAGCAGCTTAGGAGGAGGGGGCTGGTACGAGCAGTACTTC.

The chain uses TRBV2 and TRBJ2-5; TRBD1 might be the D (6 bases). This CDR3 region has 14 residues. Germline V lookup: CDR1 SNHLY, CDR2 FYNNEI. The V end lost 3 bases, the J end lost 6 bases, and 14 bases lay between the germline ends. CDR3 sequence reads: CASSEARGRKTQYF. The CDR3 DNA sequence: TGTGCCAGCAGTGAGGCCAGGGGACGGAAGACCCAGTACTTC.

This chain uses TRBV27 with TRBJ2-7; D call uncertain. The V gene's germline CDR1 is MNHEY and CDR2 SMNVEV (reference sequence). The CDR3 has 12 residues. The V end lost 4 bases, the J end lost 2 bases, and 6 bases lay between the germline ends. CDR3 sequence: CASSSSTYEQYF. CDR3 coding DNA: TGTGCCAGCAGTTCATCCACCTACGAGCAGTACTTC.